In its sample, the clone carrying this T cell receptor beta chain was seen many times. Its matching antigen is unknown. The entry originates in a study of T-cell memory formation after mild COVID-19. Study-wide findings and caveats: Mostly located in CM and EM were contracting CD4+ clones, with contracting CD8+ clones located in EMRA. Whether second-wave clones peaking at day 37 were SARS-CoV-2 specific went unconfirmed.

The germline CDR1 and CDR2 sequences are SGHRS and YFSETQ. This CDR3 has 17 residues. V dropped 0 bases and J dropped 2 bases, with 15 bases sitting between them. After 5'RACE with constant-segment primers, TCR alpha and TCR beta cDNA libraries carrying sample barcodes and UMIs were obtained. MiXCR, applied by TCRdb to the 5' RACE reads, yields one record per CDR3 protein. The profile shows some 64,000 distinct CDR3 sequences, about a tenth of them singletons. This receptor was taken from a man in his late teens or twenties who had mild COVID-19 (a few samples of this study predate the infection). Cell type and time point are not known. The sequencing sample was made of PBMCs or a T cell subset sorted from them (not recorded which). The rearrangement uses TRBV5-1 and TRBJ2-1; D tentatively reads TRBD1 or TRBD2 (5 bases each). CDR3 region: CASSLGLGTSPYNEQFF. The CDR3 region has the DNA TGCGCCAGCAGCTTGGGGCTCGGGACGTCACCCTACAATGAGCAGTTCTTC.